What follows describes a single T cell receptor beta chain. Trimming removed 1 base from V and 4 bases from J, with 9 bases in between. The CDR3 spans 14 residues. Germline values: CDR1 SGHDT, CDR2 YYEEEE. This sample is part of a study of T cell changes during pregnancy in multiple sclerosis. Assay used: immunoSEQ multiplex PCR; TCRdb lists only in-frame clones, some missing. The sample consists of tens of thousands of clones, approximately 80% of them appearing once. The specimen was CD4+ T cells from peripheral blood mononuclear cells, collected before pregnancy. This receptor was taken from a female donor with multiple sclerosis, enrolled in a pregnancy study. The chain links TRBV5-6 to TRBJ1-5; no clear D gene. In DNA form, the CDR3 reads TGTGCCAGCAGCTTGTTGCGGGGTAATCAGCCCCAGCATTTT. Amino acids: CASSLLRGNQPQHF.